This T cell receptor beta chain was obtained from a study of T-cell memory formation after mild COVID-19. Study-level findings and limits: Whereas later expanders leaned CD4+, clones contracting day 15 to 85 showed a balanced CD4/CD8 makeup. Contracting CD8+ clones were enriched in EMRA, CD4+ mainly in CM and EM. Pre-infection memory contained some responding clones, which suggested that cross-reactive memory had joined.

TCRdb re-analysed the 5' RACE reads in MiXCR, keeping a single row per CDR3 protein. The sample carries 140,000 or so distinct CDR3 sequences, less than 20% recorded once. The CDR3 length is 15 residues. V was shortened by 6 bases and J by 6 bases, with 21 bases between the two germline ends. A few counts support this clonotype. Its antigen is currently unknown. This TCR came from an adult woman who had mild COVID-19 (a few samples of this study predate the infection). Cell type and time point are not known. The specimen was PBMCs or a T cell subset sorted from them (not recorded which). V and J are TRBV12-3 or TRBV12-4 and TRBJ2-7; D may be TRBD2 (5 bases). The CDR3 nucleotides read TGTGCCAGCAGGCAATCAACACTAGAGACGGGCGAGCAGTACTTC. Encoded protein: CASRQSTLETGEQYF.